This T cell receptor (beta chain) came from a study of post-analysis software for immune sequencing data. In the study overall: Included courses were relapsing-remitting and secondary progressive multiple sclerosis; progressive-relapsing multiple sclerosis was also included.

Study-wide findings and caveats: Controls had lower frequencies than patients of a handful of TRBV segments, which included TRBV5-6, TRBV5-1 and TRBV20-1.

V gave up 7 bases and J gave up 3 bases; unmatched junction bases: 14. Germline V gene data show CDR1 as LGHDT and CDR2 as YNNKEL (reference sequence). This CDR3 has 17 amino acids. Researchers reported that TCR beta cDNA libraries carried unique molecular identifiers. TCRdb recomputed calls from the PCR reads with MiXCR, one row per CDR3 protein. The sample records 700,000 to 800,000 distinct CDR3 sequences, less than 35% being singletons. This clonotype was observed a handful of times. Antigen specificity is unknown. The chain uses TRBV3-1 and TRBJ2-7; 11 bases map to TRBD2. The receptor was isolated from a girl aged 10 to 17 with multiple sclerosis. The specimen was blood. CDR3 residues: CASTPGGITSGSYEQYF. In DNA, the CDR3 is TGTGCCAGCACCCCAGGTGGGATCACTAGCGGGAGCTACGAGCAGTACTTC.